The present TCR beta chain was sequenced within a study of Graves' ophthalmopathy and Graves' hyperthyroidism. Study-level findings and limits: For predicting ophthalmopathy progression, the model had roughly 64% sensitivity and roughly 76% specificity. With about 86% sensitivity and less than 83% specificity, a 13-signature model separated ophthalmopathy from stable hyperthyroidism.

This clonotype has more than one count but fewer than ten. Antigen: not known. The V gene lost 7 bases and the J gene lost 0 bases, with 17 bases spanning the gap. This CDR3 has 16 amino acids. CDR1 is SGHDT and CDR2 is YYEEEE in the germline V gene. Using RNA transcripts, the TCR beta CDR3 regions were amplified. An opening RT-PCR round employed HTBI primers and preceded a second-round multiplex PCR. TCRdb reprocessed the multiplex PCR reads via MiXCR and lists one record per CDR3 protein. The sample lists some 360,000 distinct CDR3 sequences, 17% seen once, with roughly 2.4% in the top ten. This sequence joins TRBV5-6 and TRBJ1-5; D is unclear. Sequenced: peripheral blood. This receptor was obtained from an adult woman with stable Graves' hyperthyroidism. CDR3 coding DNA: TGTGCCAGCCTTATCGGGTGGCAGTTTAGCAATCAGCCCCAGCATTTT. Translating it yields CASLIGWQFSNQPQHF.